This TCR beta chain appears in the sequencing data of a study of chemoradiotherapy in HPV16-positive cancers (dated by TCRdb to 2021 to 2024). In the study overall: Candidate HPV-specific T-cell clones and common TCR motifs were defined through functional T-cell assays on cells from a couple of HPV16-positive patients. The study asked whether T-cell immunity to the HPV oncoproteins E6 and E7 changes during chemoradiotherapy and whether this immunity affects survival. TCR repertoires from around 80 patients with HPV-related cancers were then used to track the candidate HPV-specific TCRs and motifs. The paper's findings and limits, for the study overall: Expansion of candidate HPV-specific clones and E7-related TCR motifs was observed in the tumor microenvironment during treatment, whereas no such expansion was observed for non-HPV-specific T cells. The survival association was reported for HPV16-positive patients, and the functional definition of HPV-specific T cells was derived from only a couple of HPV16-positive patients. Among HPV16-positive patients, expansion of HPV-responsive T cells during chemoradiotherapy was associated with better recurrence-free survival.

Repertoires were sampled multiple times during chemoradiotherapy, which allowed clonal expansion in the tumor microenvironment to be followed. The CDR3 goes from the cysteine to the phenylalanine over 14 residues. Just CDR3 DNA is preserved here, 42 bases in frame from base 1. V and J are truncated by 5 bases and 2 bases respectively, leaving an intervening sequence of 12 bases. From a lookup of the germline V gene, CDR1 and CDR2 are SGHTS and YDEGEE. Concerning this clone: Its target antigen remains unknown. No clone much larger than this one lies a single base away; base qualities are absent.

Libraries were prepared through the immunoSEQ multiplex PCR assay. The source is immuneACCESS, and TCRdb retained only in-frame sequences with V and J called. Part of the clones is not carried over; for the studies checked, unresolved V genes explain less than half of this, and the remainder is unexplained. Present in this sample are roughly 19,000 clones, 84% of which were seen just once. About 4% of the sample is in the top ten clones. This sequence was found in a human donor with HPV-associated anogenital cancer. The sequences come from blood, collected from a patient who underwent chemoradiotherapy. The chain was built from TRBV5-8 and TRBJ2-3, with no D gene named confidently. The DNA is as follows: TGTGCCAGCAGGGCAAGGAGTCCCACAGATACGCAGTATTTT. Its translation is CASRARSPTDTQYF.